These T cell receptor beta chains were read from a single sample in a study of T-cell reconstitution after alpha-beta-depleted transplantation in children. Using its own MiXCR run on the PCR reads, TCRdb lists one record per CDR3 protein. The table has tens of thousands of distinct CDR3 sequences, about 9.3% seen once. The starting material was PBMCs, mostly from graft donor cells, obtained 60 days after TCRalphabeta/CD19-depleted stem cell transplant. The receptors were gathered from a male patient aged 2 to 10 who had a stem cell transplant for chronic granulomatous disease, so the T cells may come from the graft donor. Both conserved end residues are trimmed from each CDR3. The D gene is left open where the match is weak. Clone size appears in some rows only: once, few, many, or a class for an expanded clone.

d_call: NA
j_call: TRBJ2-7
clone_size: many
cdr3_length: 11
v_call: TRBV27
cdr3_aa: ASSFGRSYEQY

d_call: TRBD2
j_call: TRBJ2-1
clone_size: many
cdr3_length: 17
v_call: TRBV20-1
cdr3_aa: SARVLGLAGLSSYNEQF

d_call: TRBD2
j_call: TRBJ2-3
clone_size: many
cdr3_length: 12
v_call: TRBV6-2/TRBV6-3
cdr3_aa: ASSGSGSTDTQY

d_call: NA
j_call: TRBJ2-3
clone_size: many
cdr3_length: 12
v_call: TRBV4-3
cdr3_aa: ASSQAGAADTQY

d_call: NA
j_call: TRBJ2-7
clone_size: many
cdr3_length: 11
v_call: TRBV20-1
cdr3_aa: SAAPGSSYEQY

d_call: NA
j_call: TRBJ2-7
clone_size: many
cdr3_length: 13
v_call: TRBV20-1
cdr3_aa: SAREGSGRYYEQY

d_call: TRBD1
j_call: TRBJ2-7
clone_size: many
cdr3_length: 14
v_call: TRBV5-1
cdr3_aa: ASSLGHRDRVYEQY

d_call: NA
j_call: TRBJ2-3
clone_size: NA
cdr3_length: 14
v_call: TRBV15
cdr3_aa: ATSRGTGPSTDTQY

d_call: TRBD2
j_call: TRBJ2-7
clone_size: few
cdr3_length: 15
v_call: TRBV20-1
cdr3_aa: SARVQNLAGGPNEQY

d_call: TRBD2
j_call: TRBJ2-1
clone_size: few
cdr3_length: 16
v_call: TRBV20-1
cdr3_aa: SARDTSGRGEGYNEQF